The clone carrying this TCR beta chain is medium-sized by share. The record originates from a study of neurological immune-mediated disorders. The sample's time point: technical triplicate 1. Germline CDR1 MDHEN, CDR2 SYDVKM. V was clipped by 6 bases and J by 5 bases, with 13 bases between them. The CDR3 consists of 13 residues. One entry per CDR3 protein results from TCRdb running MiXCR on the 5' RACE reads. Among around 37,000 distinct CDR3 sequences, roughly 11% were seen once, and the ten largest hold around 3.9%. V is TRBV28 and J is TRBJ2-5; D might be TRBD1 (6 bases). The sequencing sample was made of PBMCs. The clonotype originates from a man aged 60 to 69 with HTLV-1-associated myelopathy (HAM/TSP). This CDR3 is CASSPGAGETQYF. CDR3 DNA: TGTGCCAGCAGCCCAGGGGCCGGGGAGACCCAGTACTTC.